The sequence of this T cell receptor beta chain was determined in a study of OX40 agonist ivuxolimab in advanced cancers. The overall study: Every patient in dose escalation had hepatocellular carcinoma, melanoma, renal cell or head and neck cancer. Overall study results and limits: Both CD4+ and CD8+ T cell populations in blood had undergone clonal expansion by week 6 at 0.1 to 3.0 mg/kg.

In the case of this clone: Its antigen remains unknown.

Only in-frame clones appear in the TCRdb table, and some are missing; sequencing was by immunoSEQ multiplex PCR. Of about 50,000 clones in the sample, over 75% were seen once. The specimen was CD4+ or CD8+ T cells sorted from blood, collected in a trial of the OX40 agonist ivuxolimab. The TCR was taken from an adult with an advanced solid tumor such as melanoma, head and neck, liver or kidney cancer.

The CDR3 is CASSETDRADTQYF. CDR3 coding DNA: TGTGCCAGCAGTGAAACGGACCGGGCAGATACGCAGTATTTT. This chain links TRBV2 with TRBJ2-3; D unclear. Germline-derived CDR1 and CDR2 are SNHLY and FYNNEI. This CDR3 has 14 residues. Trimming took 2 bases from V and 4 from J, leaving 10 bases between them.